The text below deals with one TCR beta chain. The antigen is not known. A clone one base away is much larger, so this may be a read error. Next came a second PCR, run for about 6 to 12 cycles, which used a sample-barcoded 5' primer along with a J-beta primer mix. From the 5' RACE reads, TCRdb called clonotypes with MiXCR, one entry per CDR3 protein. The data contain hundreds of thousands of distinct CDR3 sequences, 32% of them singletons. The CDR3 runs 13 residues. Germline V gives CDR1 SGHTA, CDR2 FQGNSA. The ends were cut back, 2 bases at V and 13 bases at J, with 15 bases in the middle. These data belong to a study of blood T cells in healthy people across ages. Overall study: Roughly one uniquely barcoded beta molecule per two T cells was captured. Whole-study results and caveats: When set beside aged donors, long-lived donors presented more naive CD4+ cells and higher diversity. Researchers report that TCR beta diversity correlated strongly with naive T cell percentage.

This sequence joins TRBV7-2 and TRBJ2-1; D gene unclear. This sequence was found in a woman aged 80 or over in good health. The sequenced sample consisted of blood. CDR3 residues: CASSLLTPETQFF. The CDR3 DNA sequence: TGTGCCAGCAGCTTACTGACTCCAGAGACCCAGTTCTTC.